This is a list of T cell receptor beta chains from one sample in a study of neoadjuvant nivolumab and ipilimumab in lung cancer. Assay used: immunoSEQ multiplex PCR; TCRdb lists only in-frame clones, some missing. Of approximately 21,000 clones listed, more than 65% are singletons. The sequenced sample was peripheral blood, obtained before neoadjuvant nivolumab, alone or with ipilimumab. All receptors derive from an adult with non-small cell lung cancer. Both conserved end residues are part of each CDR3. The D gene is left open where the match is weak. Clone size is not always given. Where it is, it says once, few, many or a class for expanded clones.

NA	NA	TRBJ1-1	TRBV7-2	CASSLDLNTEAFF	TGTGCCAGCAGCTTAGACCTGAACACTGAAGCTTTCTTT
NA	TRBD1	TRBJ2-1	TRBV11-3	CASSLDPTGEFF	TGTGCCAGCAGCTTAGATCCTACAGGGGAGTTCTTC
NA	TRBD1	TRBJ1-1	TRBV29-1	CSVAVGQGSTEAFF	TGCAGCGTTGCGGTAGGACAGGGCAGTACTGAAGCTTTCTTT
NA	TRBD2	TRBJ2-5	TRBV5-1	CASSLEGGRETQYF	TGCGCCAGCAGCTTGGAGGGCGGGAGAGAGACCCAGTACTTC
NA	TRBD1	TRBJ2-1	TRBV28	CASSRGQGNEQFF	TGTGCCAGCAGCCGGGGACAGGGGAATGAGCAGTTCTTC
NA	NA	TRBJ1-3	TRBV18	CASSPSQGLSMGGNTIYF	TGTGCCAGCTCACCCTCCCAGGGACTCTCGATGGGTGGAAACACCATATATTTT
NA	TRBD2	TRBJ2-5	TRBV5-1	CASSSGTSGSTETQYF	TGCGCCAGCAGCTCCGGGACTAGCGGGAGTACAGAGACCCAGTACTTC
once	NA	TRBJ1-3	TRBV18	CASSPLGKGDSGNTIYF	TGTGCCAGCTCACCCCTAGGGAAGGGAGACTCTGGAAACACCATATATTTT
NA	TRBD2	TRBJ2-5	TRBV7-2	CASSWTSGEQETQYF	TGTGCCAGCAGCTGGACTAGCGGGGAACAAGAGACCCAGTACTTC
NA	NA	TRBJ1-2	TRBV7-3	CASSPGTLRPNYGYTF	TGTGCCAGCAGCCCCGGGACACTCCGTCCTAACTATGGCTACACCTTC
NA	TRBD1	TRBJ2-2	TRBV9	CASSVTGANTGELFF	TGTGCCAGCAGCGTGACAGGGGCGAACACCGGGGAGCTGTTTTTT
once	TRBD1	TRBJ1-1	TRBV11-3	CASSSDRGTAFF	TGTGCCAGCAGCTCGGACAGGGGAACGGCTTTCTTT
few	NA	TRBJ1-1	TRBV4-1	CASSQEKGRELEAFF	TGCGCCAGCAGCCAAGAAAAGGGCAGGGAACTTGAAGCTTTCTTT
once	NA	TRBJ1-1	TRBV29-1	CSVESSLSTEAFF	TGCAGCGTTGAATCCAGTCTCAGCACTGAAGCTTTCTTT
NA	TRBD2	TRBJ2-2	TRBV7-9	CASHPLREDPNTGELFF	TGTGCCAGCCATCCCTTGCGGGAGGATCCGAACACCGGGGAGCTGTTTTTT
NA	TRBD2	TRBJ2-3	TRBV7-2	CASSPRTGGFTDTQYF	TGTGCCAGCAGCCCTCGGACGGGAGGATTCACAGATACGCAGTATTTT
NA	NA	TRBJ2-7	TRBV5-1	CASSLAGWGPYEQYF	TGCGCCAGCAGCTTGGCAGGTTGGGGGCCTTACGAGCAGTACTTC
once	TRBD2	TRBJ2-5	TRBV5-1	CASSDGTSGAQETQYF	TGCGCCAGCAGCGACGGGACTAGCGGGGCCCAAGAGACCCAGTACTTC
NA	NA	TRBJ1-1	TRBV7-2	CASSLVSRQNTEAFF	TGTGCCAGCAGCTTGGTGAGCAGACAGAACACTGAAGCTTTCTTT
NA	NA	TRBJ2-7	TRBV9	CASSPGQSYHEQYF	TGTGCCAGCAGCCCTGGCCAATCTTACCACGAGCAGTACTTC
NA	TRBD2	TRBJ2-5	TRBV4-1	CASSQASAGGMETQYF	TGCGCCAGCAGCCAAGCATCCGCGGGAGGCATGGAGACCCAGTACTTC
NA	NA	TRBJ2-5	TRBV2	CASSVGVGGQTQYF	TGTGCCAGCAGTGTTGGGGTCGGCGGGCAGACCCAGTACTTC
few	NA	TRBJ2-5	TRBV4-1	CASSQVGRGIETQYF	TGCGCCAGCAGCCAAGTGGGGAGAGGGATCGAGACCCAGTACTTC
NA	TRBD1	TRBJ1-2	TRBV5-1	CASSARQGGYGYTF	TGCGCCAGCAGCGCCCGACAGGGCGGCTATGGCTACACCTTC
NA	NA	TRBJ1-3	TRBV30	CAWSGGTAGNTIYF	TGTGCCTGGAGCGGGGGTACCGCTGGAAACACCATATATTTT
NA	NA	TRBJ2-7	TRBV7-8	CASSPPLRWGVYEQYF	TGTGCCAGCAGCCCACCCCTACGATGGGGGGTCTACGAGCAGTACTTC
NA	NA	TRBJ2-1	TRBV18	CASSPTTMEQFF	TGTGCCAGCTCACCGACTACCATGGAGCAGTTCTTC
NA	TRBD1	TRBJ1-2	TRBV5-1	CASSPGTDRVIYGYTF	TGCGCCAGCAGCCCAGGTACGGACAGGGTGATCTATGGCTACACCTTC
NA	TRBD2	TRBJ2-2	TRBV11-2	CASSTRLAGVTGELFF	TGTGCCAGCAGCACCCGACTAGCGGGCGTCACCGGGGAGCTGTTTTTT
NA	NA	TRBJ1-1	TRBV7-2	CASSRRTDTEAFF	TGTGCCAGCAGCCGAAGGACAGACACTGAAGCTTTCTTT
once	TRBD2	TRBJ2-7	TRBV5-1	CASSLITSGNDEQYF	TGCGCCAGCAGCTTGATTACTAGCGGGAACGACGAGCAGTACTTC
NA	NA	TRBJ2-7	TRBV18	CASSPGVLEQYF	TGTGCCAGCTCACCTGGCGTCCTCGAGCAGTACTTC
NA	NA	TRBJ2-7	TRBV30	CAWTLSYEQYF	TGTGCCTGGACTTTGTCCTACGAGCAGTACTTC
few	NA	TRBJ1-1	TRBV29-1	CSVGRGGGGYTEAFF	TGCAGCGTCGGAAGAGGGGGGGGCGGGTACACTGAAGCTTTCTTT
NA	NA	TRBJ1-2	TRBV9	CASTARPGTAGYTF	TGTGCCAGCACTGCTCGCCCAGGTACGGCTGGCTACACCTTC
NA	NA	TRBJ2-7	TRBV5-6	CASSLGGQTYYEQYF	TGTGCCAGCAGCTTAGGGGGACAAACTTACTACGAGCAGTACTTC
NA	TRBD1	TRBJ1-4	TRBV9	CASRRDSLNEKLFF	TGTGCCAGCAGAAGGGACAGTTTAAATGAAAAACTGTTTTTT
NA	NA	TRBJ1-3	TRBV19	CASRYPGPSGNTIYF	TGTGCCAGTAGGTATCCGGGGCCCTCTGGAAACACCATATATTTT
NA	NA	TRBJ2-4	TRBV5-6	CASSLTGRNIQYF	TGTGCCAGCAGCTTGACCGGGCGCAACATTCAGTACTTC
once	NA	TRBJ2-4	TRBV7-2	CASSPFGWRVEGKNIQYF	TGTGCCAGCAGCCCTTTTGGCTGGAGGGTGGAGGGCAAAAACATTCAGTACTTC
NA	NA	TRBJ2-7	TRBV10-3	CAISDSSYEQYF	TGTGCCATCTCGGACAGCTCCTACGAGCAGTACTTC
few	NA	TRBJ1-1	TRBV6-5	CASSTWDDEAFF	TGTGCCAGCAGCACATGGGATGATGAAGCTTTCTTT
NA	NA	TRBJ2-5	TRBV15	CATSEWLQETQYF	TGTGCCACCTCAGAGTGGCTACAAGAGACCCAGTACTTC
NA	NA	TRBJ1-2	TRBV19	CASIGGRGRYGYTF	TGTGCCAGTATTGGCGGGAGGGGTCGATATGGCTACACCTTC
NA	TRBD1	TRBJ1-4	TRBV30	CAWSKGATAEKLFF	TGTGCCTGGAGTAAGGGGGCTACAGCTGAAAAACTGTTTTTT
NA	NA	TRBJ2-7	TRBV15	CATSRDRSYEQYF	TGTGCCACCAGCAGAGATCGTAGCTACGAGCAGTACTTC
NA	TRBD2	TRBJ2-7	TRBV9	CASSAGTTWEGEQYF	TGTGCCAGCAGCGCTGGGACTACCTGGGAGGGGGAGCAGTACTTC